The rows below give T cell receptor beta chains drawn from one sample of a study of regulatory T cells in long-lasting Graves disease. MiXCR, run by TCRdb on the multiplex PCR reads, gives a single entry per CDR3 protein. This sample yields about 210,000 distinct CDR3 sequences, of which 15% to 20% are seen a single time; approximately 12% belongs to the top ten. This sample also belongs to another study, concerning T cells in Graves' hyperthyroidism and ophthalmopathy.

The sequencing used peripheral blood mononuclear cells (PBMCs), collected at new diagnosis, from a patient treated with antithyroid drugs. The receptors originated from a young woman with Graves disease. Both conserved end residues are part of each CDR3. Fields, in order: D gene, V gene, J gene, clone size, CDR3 DNA, CDR3 protein. A D gene is named only where the DNA matches it firmly. Expanded clones get a size class; other rows say once, few or many, or leave the size out.

>TRBD1|TRBV5-1|TRBJ2-5|few
TGCGCCAGCAGCTCCGGGACAGGGCGAGAGACCCAGTACTTC
CASSSGTGRETQYF
>.|TRBV28|TRBJ1-1|many
TGTGCCAGCAGCCGGGAATACACTGAAGCTTTCTTT
CASSREYTEAFF
>TRBD2|TRBV3-1|TRBJ2-1|.
TGTGCCAGCAGCCCACGGACTAGCGGGGGGGGTAATGAGCAGTTCTTC
CASSPRTSGGGNEQFF
>TRBD2|TRBV15|TRBJ2-2|many
TGTGCCACTGGCATTTTACTAGCGGGGAACACCGGGGAGCTGTTTTTT
CATGILLAGNTGELFF
>TRBD2|TRBV2|TRBJ2-7|once
TGTGCCAGCAGTGCATCGCTAGCGGGGGGGTACGAGCAGTACTTC
CASSASLAGGYEQYF
>TRBD1|TRBV12-3/TRBV12-4|TRBJ1-1|.
TGTGCCAGCAGGTTGGGACAGGTGAACACTGAAGCTTTCTTT
CASRLGQVNTEAFF
>TRBD2|TRBV9|TRBJ2-1|many
TGTGCCAGCAGCGTAGTAGCGGGAGGACGCAATGAGCAGTTCTTC
CASSVVAGGRNEQFF
>TRBD2|TRBV12-3/TRBV12-4|TRBJ2-4|many
TGTGCCAGCAGCCGGACTAGCGGGGGGCCAGGCATTCAGTACTTC
CASSRTSGGPGIQYF
>.|TRBV7-3|TRBJ1-6|many
TGTGCCAGCAGCGGGAGTCGAAATTCACCCCTCCACTTT
CASSGSRNSPLHF
>.|TRBV27|TRBJ2-3|many
TGTGCCAGCAGGGAAAGGTACAGGGTCAGGGATACGCAGTATTTT
CASRERYRVRDTQYF
>TRBD1|TRBV9|TRBJ1-3|many
TGTGCCAGCAGCGAAACCAGGGGGTACTCTGGAAACACCATATATTTT
CASSETRGYSGNTIYF
>TRBD1|TRBV27|TRBJ1-2|many
TGTGCCAGCGGCCCCGGGACAGCGATCTATGGCTACACCTTC
CASGPGTAIYGYTF
>TRBD2|TRBV29-1|TRBJ2-1|many
TGCAGCGTTCCCCTAGCGGGTTCCTCCTACAATGAGCAGTTCTTC
CSVPLAGSSYNEQFF
>.|TRBV28|TRBJ2-5|many
TGTGCCAGCAGTTTTGGGGGGCTGAGTGAGACCCAGTACTTC
CASSFGGLSETQYF
>TRBD1|TRBV3-1|TRBJ1-2|many
TGTGCCAGCAGTTACCAGGGGGGCTATGGCTACACCTTC
CASSYQGGYGYTF
>TRBD1|TRBV19|TRBJ2-2|many
TGTGCCAGTAGTATAGGGACAGGGGGTCCCACCGGGGAGCTGTTTTTT
CASSIGTGGPTGELFF
>TRBD2|TRBV28|TRBJ2-3|many
TGTGCCAGCGATAGGACTAGCGGGAGTGGAGATACGCAGTATTTT
CASDRTSGSGDTQYF
>TRBD1|TRBV3-1|TRBJ2-5|many
TGTGCCAGCAGCCCAACGAGGGGGCTGTACCAAGAGACCCAGTACTTC
CASSPTRGLYQETQYF
>TRBD1|TRBV27|TRBJ2-1|many
TGTGCCAGCAGTCCCCGGGACAGGGTTACCTATGAGCAGTTCTTC
CASSPRDRVTYEQFF
>.|TRBV5-1|TRBJ1-1|many
TGCGCCAGCAGCCAGGAAGGACCAAACACTGAAGCTTTCTTT
CASSQEGPNTEAFF
>.|TRBV18|TRBJ1-1|many
TGTGCCAGCTCCCCCGCGGAGAACACTGAAGCTTTCTTT
CASSPAENTEAFF
>TRBD2|TRBV5-1|TRBJ2-3|many
TGCGCCAGCAGCAGAACGACCGGGACTAGCGGGAGTGGGATAGATACGCAGTATTTT
CASSRTTGTSGSGIDTQYF
>.|TRBV5-1|TRBJ2-5|many
TGCGCCAGCAGCTTGTCGGGCAGGGTAGGCGAGACCCAGTACTTC
CASSLSGRVGETQYF
>.|TRBV27|TRBJ2-3|many
TGTGCCAGCAGCTTAGGTCCTCCGGGGAAGTTCACAGATACGCAGTATTTT
CASSLGPPGKFTDTQYF
>.|TRBV6-1|TRBJ1-1|many
TGTGCCAGCAGTGTGACAGGTTTGAACACTGAAGCTTTCTTT
CASSVTGLNTEAFF
>.|TRBV19|TRBJ1-1|many
TGTGCCAGTAGTCCACCCACTTCTGGTGGGCACACTGAAGCTTTCTTT
CASSPPTSGGHTEAFF
>.|TRBV11-1|TRBJ2-4|many
TGTGCCAGCAGCTCGTCTTGGGGGTTTGGCAAAAACATTCAGTACTTC
CASSSSWGFGKNIQYF
>TRBD2|TRBV5-1|TRBJ2-2|few
TGCGCCAGCAGCTTGCTGTCTAGCGGGACCCCCGGGGAGCTGTTTTTT
CASSLLSSGTPGELFF
>.|TRBV6-5|TRBJ1-2|.
TGTGCCAGCAGTTACGGGGTAGGCGGCTCCTATGGCTACACCTTC
CASSYGVGGSYGYTF
>.|TRBV11-2|TRBJ1-5|many
TGTGCCAGCAGCTCCGAGGTGTCCCCCAATCAGCCCCAGCATTTT
CASSSEVSPNQPQHF
>.|TRBV6-2/TRBV6-3|TRBJ1-5|many
TGTGCCAGCGCCGACAGAGCCAATCAGCCCCAGCATTTT
CASADRANQPQHF
>.|TRBV2|TRBJ2-7|many
TGTGCCAGCAGTGGGATTAGCGCAATCTACGAGCAGTACTTC
CASSGISAIYEQYF
>.|TRBV6-1|TRBJ2-7|many
TGTGCCAGCAGTGACTTCTACGAGCAGTACTTC
CASSDFYEQYF
>.|TRBV18|TRBJ1-2|many
TGTGCCAGCTCACCATTCCTCAGGGGCGAAAACTATGGCTACACCTTC
CASSPFLRGENYGYTF
>TRBD2|TRBV10-3|TRBJ2-7|many
TGTGCCACCGGGACTAGCTTCTACGAGCAGTACTTC
CATGTSFYEQYF
>.|TRBV30|TRBJ1-1|few
TGTGCCTGGAGGAACGTCTGGGCGGGTCGCGGCCGTAGCACTGAAGCTTTCTTT
CAWRNVWAGRGRSTEAFF
>TRBD2|TRBV20-1|TRBJ2-7|many
TGCAGTGCTAGGGGGACTAGCGGGAGGGCCTCCTACGAGCAGTACTTC
CSARGTSGRASYEQYF
>TRBD1|TRBV9|TRBJ2-5|many
TGTGCCAGCAGCGACCACTCCCGGACAGGCCAAGAGACCCAGTACTTC
CASSDHSRTGQETQYF
>.|TRBV30|TRBJ2-1|many
TGTGCCTGGAGTCAGGGGGGGGGCGGTGAGCAGTTCTTC
CAWSQGGGGEQFF
>.|TRBV6-1|TRBJ2-1|.
TGTGCCAGCAGGGGACCCCTCGCCAATGAGCAGTTCTTC
CASRGPLANEQFF
>.|TRBV7-9|TRBJ2-5|many
TGTGCCAGCAGCTTGGGGACCGCCCCGCAAGAGACCCAGTACTTC
CASSLGTAPQETQYF
>.|TRBV20-1|TRBJ1-4|many
TGCAGTGCTAGCTTGGCTCTGGGCTTGTCTAATGAAAAACTGTTTTTT
CSASLALGLSNEKLFF
>.|TRBV27|TRBJ2-5|many
TGTGCCAGCAGCTCCTTGGGTGGGACCCTCAGGACCCAGTACTTC
CASSSLGGTLRTQYF
>.|TRBV12-3/TRBV12-4|TRBJ1-2|many
TGTGCCAGCACCCCCTACGGGCCCTATGGCTACACCTTC
CASTPYGPYGYTF
>TRBD2|TRBV27|TRBJ2-3|many
TGTGCCGTCCGACTAGCGGGCACAGATACGCAGTATTTT
CAVRLAGTDTQYF
>.|TRBV6-2/TRBV6-3|TRBJ2-7|few
TGTGCCAGCAGTTACTCGAGTAAGCGGCAGGTCAGCTCCTACGAGCAGTACTTC
CASSYSSKRQVSSYEQYF
>.|TRBV9|TRBJ2-7|few
TGTGCCAGCAGCGTAGCTCCAGGGACACCCTCCTACGAGCAGTACTTC
CASSVAPGTPSYEQYF
>.|TRBV12-3/TRBV12-4|TRBJ2-1|many
TGTGCCAGCAGTTTCCAGGTTGGAGAGCAGTTCTTC
CASSFQVGEQFF
>.|TRBV7-9|TRBJ1-3|many
TGTGCCAGCACCCTGACGACAGTCTCTGGAAACACCATATATTTT
CASTLTTVSGNTIYF
>.|TRBV12-3/TRBV12-4|TRBJ2-5|many
TGTGCCAGCAGTGCCAGGGGATGGGGGGAGACCCAGTACTTC
CASSARGWGETQYF
>TRBD2|TRBV10-3|TRBJ2-7|many
TGTGCCATCAGGGCTAGCGGGACCTCTCGTGGGGGCGAGCAGTACTTC
CAIRASGTSRGGEQYF
>.|TRBV13|TRBJ1-2|.
TGTGCCAGCAGCTTAGGGGAATGGGACTATGGCCACACCTTC
CASSLGEWDYGHTF
>.|TRBV5-1|TRBJ2-7|many
TGCGCCAGCAGCCTATTAGAGGGCTCCTACGAGCAGTACTTC
CASSLLEGSYEQYF
>.|TRBV20-1|TRBJ2-7|.
TGCAGTGCTAGAGGCGGTTCCAAGCAGTACTTC
CSARGGSKQYF
>TRBD1|TRBV16|TRBJ1-5|many
TGTGCCAGCAGCAGAGTTTTTCCAGGGGGCCTAGGACAGCCCCAGCATTTT
CASSRVFPGGLGQPQHF